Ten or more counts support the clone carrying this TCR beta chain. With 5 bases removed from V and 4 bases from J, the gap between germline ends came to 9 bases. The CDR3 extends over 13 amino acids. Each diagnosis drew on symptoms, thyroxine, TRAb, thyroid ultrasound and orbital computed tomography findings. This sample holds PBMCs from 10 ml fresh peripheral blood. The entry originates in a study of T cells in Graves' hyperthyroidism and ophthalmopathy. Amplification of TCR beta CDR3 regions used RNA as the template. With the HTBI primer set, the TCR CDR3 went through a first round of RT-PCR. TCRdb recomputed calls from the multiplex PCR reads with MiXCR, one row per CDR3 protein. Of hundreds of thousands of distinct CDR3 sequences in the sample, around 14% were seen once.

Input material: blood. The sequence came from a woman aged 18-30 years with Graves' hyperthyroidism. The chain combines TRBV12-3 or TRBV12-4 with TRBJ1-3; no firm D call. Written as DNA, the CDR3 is TGTGCCAGCAGTCCGGACCCCGGAAACACCATATATTTT. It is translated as CASSPDPGNTIYF.